This is a list of T cell receptor beta chains from one sample in a study of blood T cell repertoires in COVID-19. Clones were sequenced by immunoSEQ multiplex PCR, and TCRdb holds only the in-frame ones, with some missing. The table has 90,000 or so clones, roughly nine tenths seen once; the top ten hold about 5%. Sequenced sample: peripheral blood. The source is an elderly woman with active COVID-19. Both conserved end residues are part of each CDR3. The D gene is left open where the match is weak. Not every row has a clone size; where given, it reads once, few, many or a size class.

v_gene	abundance	d_gene	j_gene	CDR3nt	CDR3aa
TRBV10-3	.	.	TRBJ2-7	TGTGCCATCAGTGAGTTTCAGGCTGGCGAGCAGTACTTC	CAISEFQAGEQYF
TRBV11-2	once	.	TRBJ2-1	TGTGCCAGCAGGGTGGGGGAGGCACTGGGGAATGAGCAGTTCTTC	CASRVGEALGNEQFF
TRBV5-6	.	.	TRBJ1-1	TGTGCCAGCAGCTTCGACAGAGCGACTGAAGCTTTCTTT	CASSFDRATEAFF
TRBV7-2	.	TRBD1	TRBJ1-2	TGTGCCAGCAGCTCCCCGGACAGGGCGACTCAAAACTATGGCTACACCTTC	CASSSPDRATQNYGYTF
TRBV6-5	once	.	TRBJ2-3	TGTGCCAGCAGTTCTAGTAGCACAGATACGCAGTATTTT	CASSSSSTDTQYF
TRBV5-5	once	TRBD1	TRBJ2-5	TGTGCCAGCACCTTCTACAGGGGGCGGGAGACCCAGTACTTC	CASTFYRGRETQYF
TRBV29-1	.	TRBD1	TRBJ2-1	TGCAGCGTCGACAGGGGTTCGGATGAGCAGTTCTTC	CSVDRGSDEQFF
TRBV18	.	.	TRBJ2-7	TGTGCCAGCTCACCACCAGACAATCGAAAACAGGGGCAGTACTTC	CASSPPDNRKQGQYF
TRBV19	.	.	TRBJ2-1	TGTGCCAGTACCACCACCGGGGCCTACAATGAGCAGTTCTTC	CASTTTGAYNEQFF
TRBV25-1	.	TRBD1	TRBJ1-5	TGTGCAGCCCCGGGACAGGGCAGTGGCAATCAGCCCCAGCATTTT	CAAPGQGSGNQPQHF
TRBV15	.	TRBD1	TRBJ2-5	TGTGCCACCAGCAGAGAGACAGGGGAAGAGACCCAGTACTTC	CATSRETGEETQYF
TRBV6-1	.	TRBD2	TRBJ2-3	TGTGCCAGCAGTGCCCAGAAAACTAGCGGTCTGATCACAGATACGCAGTATTTT	CASSAQKTSGLITDTQYF
TRBV7-9	.	.	TRBJ2-5	TGTGCCAGCAGCCGCCAAGAGACCCAGTACTTC	CASSRQETQYF
TRBV7-2	.	.	TRBJ2-6	TGTGCCAGCAGCCCGCAGGGTACCCCTGGGGCCAACGTCCTGACTTTC	CASSPQGTPGANVLTF
TRBV7-2	.	TRBD1	TRBJ1-2	TGTGCCAGCAGCTTCCTGACAGGGAACTATGGCTACACCTTC	CASSFLTGNYGYTF
TRBV4-3	.	TRBD1	TRBJ2-1	TGCGCCAGCAGCCGGTCCGTGGGACAGGGCTACAATGAGCAGTTCTTC	CASSRSVGQGYNEQFF
TRBV4-2	.	.	TRBJ1-4	TGTGCCAGCAGCCAGGCGACAGGCACCGCTAATGAAAAACTGTTTTTT	CASSQATGTANEKLFF
TRBV2	.	.	TRBJ2-1	TGTGCCAGCAGTGAAAGCGGCAGGGGTGCGCAGTTCTTC	CASSESGRGAQFF
TRBV6-6	.	.	TRBJ2-3	TGTGCCAGCAGTTACTCGGGCAGCACAGATACGCAGTATTTT	CASSYSGSTDTQYF
TRBV27	.	TRBD1	TRBJ1-6	TGTGCCAGCAGTTTACTAACCCAAACAGGGGTCGGTTCACCCCTCCACTTT	CASSLLTQTGVGSPLHF
TRBV2	.	.	TRBJ2-2	TGTGCCAGCCGGGAGCTGACGAACACCGGGGAGCTGTTTTTT	CASRELTNTGELFF
TRBV29-1	.	TRBD1	TRBJ2-1	TGCAGCGTTGGGACAGGTAGGAATGAGCAGTTCTTC	CSVGTGRNEQFF
TRBV5-1	.	.	TRBJ1-1	TGCGCCAGCAGCTTGAACCAGGGGTCCCTCTTGAACACTGAAGCTTTCTTT	CASSLNQGSLLNTEAFF
TRBV24-1	.	TRBD1	TRBJ2-1	TGTGCCACCAGTTCAAGGGGGCGAGGGGATGAGCAGTTCTTC	CATSSRGRGDEQFF
TRBV27	once	TRBD1	TRBJ2-5	TGTGCCAGCAGTTTAGGGGGCCGGTCAGGGGGCCGGGAGACCCAGTACTTC	CASSLGGRSGGRETQYF
TRBV18	.	.	TRBJ2-1	TGTGCCAGCTCACCAAGCACTAGGGAGCAGTTCTTC	CASSPSTREQFF
TRBV27	.	.	TRBJ2-3	TGTGCCAGCAGCAGATACACAAAAAGAAGCACAGATACGCAGTATTTT	CASSRYTKRSTDTQYF
TRBV5-1	.	.	TRBJ1-1	TGCGCCAGCAGCTTGGAAGCGTGGGGGGGAGCTTTCTTT	CASSLEAWGGAFF
TRBV5-1	.	.	TRBJ2-3	TGCGCCAGCAGCTCCTTGCCCGCACGGGCAGATACGCAGTATTTT	CASSSLPARADTQYF
TRBV9	.	TRBD2	TRBJ2-1	TGTGCCAGCAGCCCCAGCGGGATCTCCTACAATGAGCAGTTCTTC	CASSPSGISYNEQFF
TRBV5-1	once	TRBD2	TRBJ2-1	TGCGCCAGCAGCTTAGTTAGCGGGGCCTTCGGCGGTGAGCAGTTCTTC	CASSLVSGAFGGEQFF
TRBV9	.	.	TRBJ2-2	TGTGCCACTGGGCAGGGAGGCGGCGGGGAGCTGTTTTTT	CATGQGGGGELFF
TRBV28	.	TRBD2	TRBJ2-4	TGTGCCAGCAGTTTAGCTGGGCTAGCGGGATACCCAAACTTC	CASSLAGLAGYPNF
TRBV7-2	.	.	TRBJ2-1	TGTGCCAGCAGCTTAGTTGAGGCCTACAATGAGCAGTTCTTC	CASSLVEAYNEQFF
TRBV7-9	.	TRBD2	TRBJ2-1	TGTGCCAGCAACAGGGGTAGCGGGAGTCAGAATGAGCAGTTCTTC	CASNRGSGSQNEQFF
TRBV7-9	.	TRBD1	TRBJ2-7	TGTGCCAGCAGCCGACAGGGGGTGTACGAGCAGTACTTC	CASSRQGVYEQYF
TRBV7-6	once	TRBD2	TRBJ2-1	TGTGCCAGCAGCGGACTAGCGGGGATCTACAATGAGCAGTTCTTC	CASSGLAGIYNEQFF
TRBV27	.	.	TRBJ2-3	TGTGCCAGCAGTCGGGCAGGGGCGATAGATACGCAGTATTTT	CASSRAGAIDTQYF
TRBV5-1	once	.	TRBJ1-1	TGCGCCAGCAGCTTGGGACGGGGAGGAACTGAAGCTTTCTTT	CASSLGRGGTEAFF
TRBV28	.	.	TRBJ2-7	TGTGCCAGCGGCCGTCCCCACCTCGGGGAGCAGTACTTC	CASGRPHLGEQYF
TRBV5-4	.	TRBD2	TRBJ2-1	TGTGCCAGCAGCGAGACTAGCGCTTACAATGAGCAGTTCTTC	CASSETSAYNEQFF
TRBV7-3	once	.	TRBJ2-1	TGTGCCAGCAGCTTAGATCAGGGTCCATACAATGAGCAGTTCTTC	CASSLDQGPYNEQFF
TRBV7-2	.	TRBD2	TRBJ2-7	TGTGCCAGCAGCTTAGTAGCGGGAGGGCCCTCGTTGGTCTACGAGCAGTACTTC	CASSLVAGGPSLVYEQYF
TRBV6-1	.	.	TRBJ1-2	TGTGCCAGCAGTGAAGCGGTTAGAGACAATGTTCGTTCCGGCTACACCTTC	CASSEAVRDNVRSGYTF
TRBV24-1	.	.	TRBJ2-1	TGTGCCACCAGTGAGCCAGCGGAGTCCTACAATGAGCAGTTCTTC	CATSEPAESYNEQFF
TRBV6-2/TRBV6-3	.	TRBD2	TRBJ2-3	TGTGCCAGCAGTTATAGTCCACTAGCGGGAGTAGCAGATACGCAGTATTTT	CASSYSPLAGVADTQYF
TRBV18	.	.	TRBJ1-2	TGTGCCAGCTCACCATTGACGAGCTCTTATGGGCAGACGCCTGGCTACACCTTC	CASSPLTSSYGQTPGYTF
TRBV6-2/TRBV6-3	.	.	TRBJ2-7	TGTGCCAGCAGTTACAGTCTAGCGATATCATACGAGCAGTACTTC	CASSYSLAISYEQYF
TRBV28	.	TRBD2	TRBJ2-1	TGTGCCAGCAGTTTCCCCGGGACTAGCGGGAGTATTACCTCCTACAATGAGCAGTTCTTC	CASSFPGTSGSITSYNEQFF
TRBV9	.	.	TRBJ1-3	TGTGCCAGCTCCAGAAGCGTCGCTGGAAACACCATATATTTT	CASSRSVAGNTIYF
TRBV10-2	.	TRBD1	TRBJ2-7	TGCGCCAGCAGTGACCGGGACAGAACGGACTACGAGCAGTACTTC	CASSDRDRTDYEQYF
TRBV9	once	.	TRBJ1-2	TGTGCCAGCAGCCCATTACATGCGTCTGGGCGAAATTATGGCTACACCTTC	CASSPLHASGRNYGYTF
TRBV2	.	.	TRBJ1-1	TGTGCCAGCAACTTAGGGGTGTTGGACACTGAAGCTTTCTTT	CASNLGVLDTEAFF
TRBV6-1	.	.	TRBJ1-5	TGTGCCAGCAGTGAAGCGGCAGGGGCGGATCAGCCCCAGCATTTT	CASSEAAGADQPQHF
TRBV24-1	.	TRBD2	TRBJ2-2	TGTGCCACCAGTGATGCTAGCGGGAGGGACACCGGGGAGCTGTTTTTT	CATSDASGRDTGELFF
TRBV28	.	TRBD1	TRBJ1-2	TGTGCCAGCAGTTCGAGGTCCAGCAGGGGGCTTGGCTACACCTTC	CASSSRSSRGLGYTF
TRBV10-3	.	TRBD2	TRBJ2-3	TGTGCCATCAGTACCTCCTCGACTAGCGGATACACAGATACGCAGTATTTT	CAISTSSTSGYTDTQYF